The rows below give T cell receptor beta chains drawn from one sample of a study of identical twins. MiXCR was run by TCRdb on the 5' RACE reads, yielding one entry per CDR3 protein. The sample lists about 220,000 distinct CDR3 sequences, about 7.5% seen once, with 1.9% in the top ten. These records were also assigned to another study, of yellow fever vaccine responses in identical twins.

Sequences were obtained from memory (CD45RO+) T cells sorted from blood. The source is a woman aged 18-30 years in good health. The CDR3 runs from the conserved cysteine through the conserved F or W. The order of the fields is J gene, clone size, V gene, D gene, CDR3 DNA, CDR3 protein. A D gene is named only where the DNA matches it firmly. Clone sizes are given selectively: once, few, many, or a class where the clone is expanded.

>TRBJ1-4|many|TRBV5-1|-
TGCGCCAGCAGCTTGTACAGGGAAGGTGAAAAACTGTTTTTT
CASSLYREGEKLFF
>TRBJ2-5|few|TRBV29-1|-
TGCAGCGGGCAACCGGGAACCGAAGAGACCCAGTACTTC
CSGQPGTEETQYF
>TRBJ2-3|few|TRBV5-6|-
TGTGCCAGCAGAAGTCCGGGCACAGATACGCAGTATTTT
CASRSPGTDTQYF
>TRBJ2-1|many|TRBV6-4|TRBD2
TGTGCCAGCAGTGACTCTAGCGGGAGTCGTGATGAGCAGTTCTTC
CASSDSSGSRDEQFF
>TRBJ1-5|many|TRBV4-1|-
TGCGCCAGCAGCCAAGATCGCACCGATCAGCCCCAGCATTTT
CASSQDRTDQPQHF
>TRBJ2-2|many|TRBV12-3/TRBV12-4|-
TGTGCCAGCAGTTTCGGAGGGGATCTCGGGGAGCTGTTTTTT
CASSFGGDLGELFF
>TRBJ2-5|-|TRBV7-9|-
TGTGCCAGCAGCTTAGTCGGGGGCGGAGGCGAGACCCAGTACTTC
CASSLVGGGGETQYF
>TRBJ2-1|-|TRBV7-2|TRBD2
TGTGCCAGCAGTCCCGGGGGGGGACTAGTTACTGAGCAGTTCTTC
CASSPGGGLVTEQFF
>TRBJ1-2|-|TRBV28|-
TGTGCCAGCATCAGTGGGGGAAAAAACTATGGCTACACCTTC
CASISGGKNYGYTF
>TRBJ2-1|few|TRBV5-1|-
TGCGCCAGCAGCTTGGGGGGGGCGGGACCATCCTACAATGAGCAGTTCTTC
CASSLGGAGPSYNEQFF
>TRBJ2-1|-|TRBV7-2|TRBD1
TGTGCCAGCAGCTTGCCGGGACAGGGGGCAATCAATGAGCAGTTCTTC
CASSLPGQGAINEQFF
>TRBJ1-2|-|TRBV12-3/TRBV12-4|TRBD1
TGTGCCAGCAGCAGGACAGGGGGCCGGGACTATGGCTACACCTTC
CASSRTGGRDYGYTF
>TRBJ1-4|few|TRBV6-4|-
TGTGCCAGCAGTGACGAGACTTTTTCTGGAAAACTGTTTTTT
CASSDETFSGKLFF
>TRBJ1-5|many|TRBV6-1|TRBD1
TGTGCCAGCCGGGGACAGCTCACCTTCCAATATCAGCCCCAGCATTTT
CASRGQLTFQYQPQHF
>TRBJ2-4|many|TRBV20-1|-
TGCAGTGCTATTTTTCTAGCCAAAAACATTCAGTACTTC
CSAIFLAKNIQYF
>TRBJ2-3|few|TRBV15|-
TGTGCCACCAGCAGGGCTACTAGTAACACAGATACGCAGTATTTT
CATSRATSNTDTQYF
>TRBJ2-3|many|TRBV12-3/TRBV12-4|-
TGTGCCAGCAGTATGACGATCACAGATACGCAGTATTTT
CASSMTITDTQYF
>TRBJ2-1|many|TRBV6-4|-
TGTGCCAGCAGTGACGGGGGGGCCAATGAGCAGTTCTTC
CASSDGGANEQFF
>TRBJ2-6|few|TRBV3-1|TRBD2
TGTGCCAGCAGCCAAGGTGCTGGTAGCGGGAGACGGACTCCTGGGGCCAACGTCCTGACTTTC
CASSQGAGSGRRTPGANVLTF
>TRBJ1-1|few|TRBV5-1|TRBD1
TGCGCCAGCAGCTTGGGTTGGACAGGGGTCCGGACTGAAGCTTTCTTT
CASSLGWTGVRTEAFF
>TRBJ2-7|few|TRBV18|-
TGTGCCAGCTCACCAGTGAGGCAGACCTACGAGCAGTACTTC
CASSPVRQTYEQYF
>TRBJ2-6|many|TRBV20-1|-
TGCAGTGCTAGGCACTACTCTGGGGCCAACGTCCTGACTTTC
CSARHYSGANVLTF
>TRBJ1-5|few|TRBV5-5|-
TGTGCCAGCGGGCAGGAGGCCACTAGCAATCAGCCCCAGCATTTT
CASGQEATSNQPQHF
>TRBJ2-1|-|TRBV11-2|-
TGTGCCAGCAGCTTTCGGACTAACAAGTTCAGCTCCTACAATGAGCAGTTCTTC
CASSFRTNKFSSYNEQFF